This TCR beta chain derives from a study of blood T cell repertoires in COVID-19 (dated by TCRdb to the early 2020s). Regarding the complete study: The collaborator samples originated in the United States, Italy and Spain and spanned the acute and convalescent phases of COVID-19. The samples were drawn from the first 160 participants of the ongoing ImmuneRACE study and from about 1,200 subjects provided by 6 global collaborators. The material from the prospective study consisted of cDNA or gDNA derived from T cells, B-cell-depleted T cells, or PBMCs. Deeply sampled blood TCRbeta repertoires from subjects exposed to, actively infected with, or recovered from COVID-19 were included in the dataset. A de-identified subject ID, COVID-19 status, age in years and sex were almost always included in the sample metadata. The repertoires were released in a freely available public database intended as a resource for research on the immune response to SARS-CoV-2. HLA class I and class II types, where available, came from metadata supplied by the sample provider rather than from assay-based typing. Study-wide conclusions, independent of this receptor: How much clinical and demographic metadata was included differed by source and by participant, and the metadata was provided uncurated.

About this clone: Its antigen is not yet known. No quality values exist for individual bases; no much larger clone is one base distant.

Another Seattle source contributed samples from volunteer blood donors who had recovered from COVID-19. Whole blood was collected in K2EDTA tubes by collaborating institutions according to the institutions' own protocols. Collaborator samples were shipped for TCRbeta analysis as frozen whole blood, isolated PBMCs, or DNA extracted from either sample type. TCRbeta CDR3 regions were amplified from genomic DNA by means of the immunoSEQ Assay, a bias-controlled multiplex PCR. In the source study's methods: The number of nucleated cells in each sample was estimated by amplification of reference gene primers within the assay. To quantify the absolute abundance of each unique TCRbeta CDR3 rearrangement, sequence reads were collapsed and filtered. For each sample, productive Simpson clonality was calculated by taking the square root of Simpson's diversity index across productive rearrangements. This is the immuneACCESS table as TCRdb keeps it, with only in-frame sequences that have V and J called. A part of the clones is gone; compared with another copy, unresolved V genes explain less than half, and the rest is unexplained. V and J calls and clone size are those listed in that table; D and trimming were worked out from the DNA. Counted in this sample were 250,000 to 300,000 clones; around four fifths of them appeared once. Jointly, the top ten make up about 5% of the sample.

CDR1 LGHDT and CDR2 YNNKEL were looked up in the germline V gene (reference sequence). Trimming takes 4 bases from V and 1 base from J, and the germline ends sit 11 bases apart. The CDR3 contains 16 residues, cysteine and phenylalanine counted. The CDR3 DNA has 48 bases and is translated from base 1. Sequences were obtained from peripheral blood. The receptor comes from a man aged 55 to 70 who had recovered from COVID-19. This chain is built from TRBV3-1 (or the pseudogene TRBV3-2) and TRBJ1-6; the D gene cannot be named for sure. The CDR3 has the sequence CASSPLGVSYNSPLHF. The DNA sequence reads TGTGCCAGCAGCCCACTCGGGGTTTCCTATAATTCACCCCTCCACTTT.